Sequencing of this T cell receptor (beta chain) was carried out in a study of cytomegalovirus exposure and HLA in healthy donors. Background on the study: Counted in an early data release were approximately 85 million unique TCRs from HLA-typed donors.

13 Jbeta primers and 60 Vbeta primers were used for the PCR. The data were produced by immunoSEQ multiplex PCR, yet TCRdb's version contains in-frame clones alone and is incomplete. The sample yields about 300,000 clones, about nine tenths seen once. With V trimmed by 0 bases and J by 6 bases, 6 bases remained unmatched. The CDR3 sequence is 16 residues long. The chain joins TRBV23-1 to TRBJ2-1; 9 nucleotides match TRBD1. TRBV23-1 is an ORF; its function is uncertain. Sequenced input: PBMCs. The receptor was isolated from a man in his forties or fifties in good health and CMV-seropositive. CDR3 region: CASSQSAGQGPNEQFF. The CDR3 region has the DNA TGCGCCAGCAGTCAATCGGCAGGACAGGGGCCCAATGAGCAGTTCTTC.